The clone carrying this T cell receptor beta chain was counted a single time. This sample stems from a study of blood T cells in healthy people across ages. The length of the CDR3 is 16 residues. The germline V gene has CDR1 SGHTA and CDR2 FQGNSA. V trimming: 1 base; J trimming: 6 bases; junction bases outside the gene matches: 12. For every donor, a draw yielded approximately 9.9 milliliters of peripheral blood. The second PCR ran about 6 to 12 cycles with a sample-barcoded 5' primer and J-beta primers. Each of the cDNA molecules was tagged by a template-switch adaptor with 12 random nucleotides. TCRdb used MiXCR to reprocess the 5' RACE reads, holding one entry per CDR3 protein. The sample shows roughly 550,000 distinct CDR3 sequences, 24% of them seen only once. This sample was also put to use in a study of T cells of mothers and their children.

This clonotype was sampled from a boy aged 5-17 years in good health. The chain links TRBV7-2 to TRBJ2-7; 7 positions match TRBD2. The material sequenced was blood. DNA for the CDR3: TGTGCCAGCAGCTTAGAGCTCGGTAGGGGAGGGAGCGAGCAGTACTTC. As protein: CASSLELGRGGSEQYF.